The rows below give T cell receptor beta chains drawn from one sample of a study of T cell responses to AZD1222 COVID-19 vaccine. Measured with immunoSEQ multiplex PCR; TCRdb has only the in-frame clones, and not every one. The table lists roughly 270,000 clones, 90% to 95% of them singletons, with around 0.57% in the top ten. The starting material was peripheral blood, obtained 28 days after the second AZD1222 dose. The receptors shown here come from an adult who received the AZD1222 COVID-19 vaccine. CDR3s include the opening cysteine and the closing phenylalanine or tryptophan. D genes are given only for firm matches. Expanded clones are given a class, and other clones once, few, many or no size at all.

CASRVIAGGETQYF	TGTGCCAGCAGGGTGATAGCGGGAGGGGAGACCCAGTACTTC	TRBV6-6	TRBJ2-5	.	TRBD2
CASSLGTGGGRSNQPQHF	TGTGCCAGCAGCTTGGGCACAGGGGGCGGTCGGAGCAATCAGCCCCAGCATTTT	TRBV5-5	TRBJ1-5	.	TRBD1
CASSLGLAGGSYNEQFF	TGTGCCAGCAGCCTGGGACTAGCGGGAGGTAGCTACAATGAGCAGTTCTTC	TRBV9	TRBJ2-1	.	TRBD2
CASSFRTGYNEQFF	TGTGCCAGCAGCTTCCGGACAGGCTACAATGAGCAGTTCTTC	TRBV7-8	TRBJ2-1	.	TRBD1
CASSPQLVGYTF	TGTGCCAGCAGCCCCCAGCTTGTGGGCTACACCTTC	TRBV7-9	TRBJ1-2	.	.
CASSLVPPSYEQYF	TGCGCCAGCAGCTTGGTGCCCCCGAGCTACGAGCAGTACTTC	TRBV5-1	TRBJ2-7	.	.
CASSQEMTGAKANEKLFF	TGTGCCAGCAGCCAAGAAATGACAGGGGCGAAAGCTAATGAAAAACTGTTTTTT	TRBV4-2	TRBJ1-4	.	TRBD1
CASSQAGVGAYEQYF	TGTGCCAGCAGCCAAGCAGGGGTTGGGGCCTACGAGCAGTACTTC	TRBV3-1/TRBV3-2	TRBJ2-7	.	.
CASSFRQVPGEKLFF	TGTGCCAGCAGCTTTCGACAGGTGCCGGGGGAAAAACTGTTTTTT	TRBV7-8	TRBJ1-4	.	.
CAADLADF	TGTGCGGCTGACCTAGCTGACTTC	TRBV12-5	TRBJ2-7	once	.
CASSPRRLAGLSYEQYF	TGTGCCAGCAGCCCACGACGACTAGCGGGACTCTCCTACGAGCAGTACTTC	TRBV3-1/TRBV3-2	TRBJ2-7	once	TRBD2
CASSESSAATQYF	TGCGCCAGCAGTGAGTCTAGCGCGGCGACCCAGTACTTC	TRBV10-1	TRBJ2-5	many	.
CASSSSGGATEAFF	TGCGCCAGCAGCTCTTCAGGGGGCGCAACTGAAGCTTTCTTT	TRBV5-1	TRBJ1-1	.	TRBD1
CASSPESDTQYF	TGTGCCAGCTCACCAGAATCAGATACGCAGTATTTT	TRBV18	TRBJ2-3	.	.
CASTLDAGPHEKLFF	TGTGCCAGCACCTTGGACGCAGGCCCCCATGAAAAACTGTTTTTT	TRBV7-9	TRBJ1-4	.	.
CASRSNRLAGRPFSGELFF	TGTGCCAGCAGGAGTAATCGGTTAGCGGGGAGGCCCTTCTCCGGGGAGCTGTTTTTT	TRBV7-8	TRBJ2-2	.	TRBD2
CASREGNNEQFF	TGTGCCAGCAGAGAGGGAAACAATGAGCAGTTCTTC	TRBV6-6	TRBJ2-1	.	.
CASSKGIDEQYF	TGTGCCAGCAGTAAGGGAATAGACGAGCAGTACTTC	TRBV27	TRBJ2-7	.	.
CASSSGYGQRSNYGYTF	TGTGCCAGCAGCTCCGGTTATGGGCAGCGAAGTAACTATGGCTACACCTTC	TRBV5-5	TRBJ1-2	.	.
CASSHGGAGTEAFF	TGTGCCAGCAGCCATGGGGGGGCCGGTACTGAAGCTTTCTTT	TRBV14	TRBJ1-1	.	.
CASSLPRRELGGYTF	TGTGCCAGCAGCTTGCCTCGAAGGGAACTTGGAGGCTACACCTTC	TRBV12-1	TRBJ1-2	.	.
CASSVTWPGQQNYGYTF	TGCGCCAGCAGCGTTACATGGCCGGGACAGCAGAACTATGGCTACACCTTC	TRBV5-1	TRBJ1-2	.	TRBD1
CASSEARQGLNTGELFF	TGTGCCAGCAGTGAAGCGCGGCAGGGTTTGAACACCGGGGAGCTGTTTTTT	TRBV2	TRBJ2-2	.	.
CASSSQASTVSGNTIYF	TGCGCCAGCAGCTCGCAAGCCTCGACAGTCTCTGGAAACACCATATATTTT	TRBV5-1	TRBJ1-3	.	.
CASSFSRGEDEQYF	TGTGCCAGCTCATTTTCCAGGGGGGAGGACGAGCAGTACTTC	TRBV18	TRBJ2-7	.	.
CASSQTSGGADTQYF	TGTGCCAGCAGCCAGACTAGCGGGGGGGCAGATACGCAGTATTTT	TRBV4-2	TRBJ2-3	.	TRBD2
CASGLSHGNSPLHF	TGTGCCAGTGGGCTCTCACACGGGAATTCACCCCTCCACTTT	TRBV19	TRBJ1-6	.	.
CASSKRGAGNQETQYF	TGTGCCAGCAGCAAAAGGGGAGCGGGGAACCAAGAGACCCAGTACTTC	TRBV3-1/TRBV3-2	TRBJ2-5	.	TRBD2
CSASRGLVLSYEQYF	TGCAGTGCCAGTAGGGGACTAGTTTTGTCCTACGAGCAGTACTTC	TRBV20-1	TRBJ2-7	once	TRBD2
CASSLENTEAFF	TGTGCCAGCAGCTTAGAGAACACTGAAGCTTTCTTT	TRBV7-9	TRBJ1-1	.	.
CASSQEGGLTGQPQHF	TGCGCCAGCAGCCAAGAGGGGGGGCTTACAGGTCAGCCCCAGCATTTT	TRBV4-1	TRBJ1-5	.	.
CASSYPEGASGNTIYF	TGTGCCAGCAGTTACCCCGAGGGCGCCTCTGGAAACACCATATATTTT	TRBV6-2/TRBV6-3	TRBJ1-3	.	.
CASEGGGRSPLHF	TGTGCCAGCGAGGGCGGGGGCCGGTCACCCCTCCACTTT	TRBV28	TRBJ1-6	.	.
CATSDSGLVAGTNEQFF	TGTGCCACCAGTGATTCCGGGTTGGTAGCGGGGACAAATGAGCAGTTCTTC	TRBV24-1	TRBJ2-1	.	TRBD2
CASSPISGRFPGELFF	TGTGCCAGCAGCCCCATTAGCGGGAGGTTTCCCGGGGAGCTGTTTTTT	TRBV7-8	TRBJ2-2	.	TRBD2
CASSHRGTGGSLTGNTIYF	TGTGCCAGCAGCCACCGAGGGACAGGGGGGAGTCTTACTGGAAACACCATATATTTT	TRBV7-6	TRBJ1-3	.	TRBD1
CASSPKTGGGGTEAFF	TGTGCCAGCAGCCCTAAGACAGGGGGCGGAGGCACTGAAGCTTTCTTT	TRBV5-8	TRBJ1-1	.	TRBD1
CASSLRRSYGYTF	TGTGCCAGCAGCTTACGACGGTCCTATGGCTACACCTTC	TRBV5-6	TRBJ1-2	.	.
CASSKARGTSGRTCTDTQYF	TGTGCCAGCAGCAAAGCCCGAGGGACTAGCGGGAGGACCTGCACAGATACGCAGTATTTT	TRBV21-1	TRBJ2-3	.	.
CASSFRQENYEQYF	TGTGCCAGCAGTTTCCGACAGGAAAACTACGAGCAGTACTTC	TRBV28	TRBJ2-7	.	.
CASSLGETEKLFF	TGCGCCAGCAGCTTAGGGGAGACTGAAAAACTGTTTTTT	TRBV5-1	TRBJ1-4	.	.
CASSITLVGGTEAFF	TGTGCCAGTAGTATAACCCTCGTGGGGGGCACTGAAGCTTTCTTT	TRBV19	TRBJ1-1	.	.
CASSLGFWGTQYF	TGTGCCAGCAGTTTAGGCTTCTGGGGGACCCAGTACTTC	TRBV27	TRBJ2-5	.	.
CASTPSPAGYNEQFF	TGTGCCAGTACCCCCTCTCCGGCGGGATACAATGAGCAGTTCTTC	TRBV19	TRBJ2-1	.	.
CASSFSSGGYTF	TGTGCCAGCAGCTTTAGCAGTGGAGGCTACACCTTC	TRBV5-6	TRBJ1-2	once	.
CASRRGGPTRENTEAFF	TGCGCCAGCAGACGCGGCGGACCTACAAGGGAGAACACTGAAGCTTTCTTT	TRBV4-1	TRBJ1-1	.	.
CASSTGQGYSPLHF	TGTGCCAGCAGCACGGGACAGGGGTACTCACCCCTCCACTTT	TRBV6-2/TRBV6-3	TRBJ1-6	many	TRBD1
CASSYQGFNTEAFF	TGTGCCAGCAGTTACCAGGGCTTTAACACTGAAGCTTTCTTT	TRBV6-5	TRBJ1-1	.	.
CASRLGRSGNEQFF	TGTGCCAGCAGATTGGGGAGGAGTGGCAATGAGCAGTTCTTC	TRBV28	TRBJ2-1	.	.
CASSLAWKGARYNEQFF	TGTGCCAGCAGCTTAGCGTGGAAGGGGGCGCGATACAATGAGCAGTTCTTC	TRBV7-9	TRBJ2-1	.	TRBD1
CATRPGGQGRKGYTF	TGTGCCACCAGACCGGGAGGACAGGGGAGAAAGGGCTACACCTTC	TRBV2	TRBJ1-2	.	TRBD1
CASIEVRGPYEQYF	TGTGCCAGCATCGAGGTCAGGGGGCCCTACGAGCAGTACTTC	TRBV6-5	TRBJ2-7	.	TRBD1
CASSLLKGNPYEQYF	TGTGCCAGCAGCCTTCTCAAGGGTAATCCCTACGAGCAGTACTTC	TRBV11-2	TRBJ2-7	.	.
CASSGQGTSQETQYF	TGTGCCAGCAGCGGACAGGGGACGTCCCAAGAGACCCAGTACTTC	TRBV6-5	TRBJ2-5	.	TRBD1
CASSLEGRGLTEAFF	TGCGCCAGCAGCTTGGAAGGCAGGGGATTAACTGAAGCTTTCTTT	TRBV5-1	TRBJ1-1	.	.
CASSLGDRGYTGELFF	TGCGCCAGCAGCTTGGGGGACAGGGGATACACCGGGGAGCTGTTTTTT	TRBV5-1	TRBJ2-2	.	TRBD1